Listed below are T cell receptor beta chains from one sample, sequenced in a study of blood T cells in healthy people across ages. MiXCR, applied by TCRdb to the 5' RACE reads, yields one record per CDR3 protein. Of around 800,000 distinct CDR3 sequences in the sample, roughly 44% are singletons; the top ten hold roughly 18%. The sample was blood. The source of these receptors is a man aged 55 to 69 in good health. Each CDR3 is given without its conserved first and last residue. Fields, in order: CDR3 length, V gene, J gene, CDR3 protein.

len: 15
v_gene: TRBV5-1
j_gene: TRBJ2-5
CDR3aa: ASSLGPSAGGMDEQY

len: 12
v_gene: TRBV6-2/TRBV6-3
j_gene: TRBJ2-4
CDR3aa: ASGPGPSGDIQY

len: 14
v_gene: TRBV27
j_gene: TRBJ2-7
CDR3aa: ASSMTAAIVSYEQY

len: 16
v_gene: TRBV7-8
j_gene: TRBJ1-5
CDR3aa: ASSLAANGVSGNQPQH

len: 12
v_gene: TRBV12-3/TRBV12-4
j_gene: TRBJ2-7
CDR3aa: ASSPHWSSYEQY

len: 11
v_gene: TRBV7-2
j_gene: TRBJ2-5
CDR3aa: ASSLAERREQY

len: 15
v_gene: TRBV11-2
j_gene: TRBJ2-7
CDR3aa: ASSLRGDRGVFHEQY

len: 12
v_gene: TRBV5-1
j_gene: TRBJ2-7
CDR3aa: ASSDNRGLGEQY

len: 11
v_gene: TRBV29-1
j_gene: TRBJ2-5
CDR3aa: SVDGLAGRPQY

len: 12
v_gene: TRBV2
j_gene: TRBJ2-4
CDR3aa: ASRRGIAKNIQY

len: 15
v_gene: TRBV6-5
j_gene: TRBJ2-7
CDR3aa: ASRSTSGGTPLYEQY

len: 13
v_gene: TRBV11-3
j_gene: TRBJ2-7
CDR3aa: ASSPGGDTSYEQY

len: 13
v_gene: TRBV5-1
j_gene: TRBJ1-5
CDR3aa: ASSLDSHSNQPQH

len: 11
v_gene: TRBV27
j_gene: TRBJ1-2
CDR3aa: SSSPLASPGYT

len: 12
v_gene: TRBV29-1
j_gene: TRBJ2-7
CDR3aa: SVGLGQGDYEQY

len: 13
v_gene: TRBV7-2
j_gene: TRBJ2-2
CDR3aa: ASSPSIRETGELF

len: 10
v_gene: TRBV20-1
j_gene: TRBJ2-7
CDR3aa: SAAILSYEQY

len: 9
v_gene: TRBV12-3/TRBV12-4
j_gene: TRBJ2-3
CDR3aa: ASSLGDTQY

len: 13
v_gene: TRBV18
j_gene: TRBJ1-1
CDR3aa: ASSPSRGTNTEAF

len: 12
v_gene: TRBV29-1
j_gene: TRBJ2-5
CDR3aa: SVEAPRWEETQY

len: 14
v_gene: TRBV29-1
j_gene: TRBJ2-1
CDR3aa: SVEGLSSFIYNEQF

len: 12
v_gene: TRBV7-2
j_gene: TRBJ2-7
CDR3aa: ASRRGGDSYEQY

len: 13
v_gene: TRBV20-1
j_gene: TRBJ2-7
CDR3aa: SARDLMDNSYEQY

len: 13
v_gene: TRBV7-6
j_gene: TRBJ1-6
CDR3aa: ASSLDLQGQSPLH

len: 15
v_gene: TRBV4-3
j_gene: TRBJ2-3
CDR3aa: ASSQETSGGDHHTQY

len: 13
v_gene: TRBV6-2/TRBV6-3
j_gene: TRBJ2-3
CDR3aa: AIVRDPRRTDTQY

len: 10
v_gene: TRBV13
j_gene: TRBJ1-1
CDR3aa: ASSPGGIEAF

len: 14
v_gene: TRBV6-6
j_gene: TRBJ1-6
CDR3aa: ASSYVEGDYGSPLH

len: 14
v_gene: TRBV11-2
j_gene: TRBJ2-1
CDR3aa: ASSPSRGLSYNEQF

len: 13
v_gene: TRBV5-1
j_gene: TRBJ2-1
CDR3aa: ASSLELYSYNEQF

len: 10
v_gene: TRBV5-1
j_gene: TRBJ2-7
CDR3aa: ASSQLESEQY

len: 11
v_gene: TRBV3-1
j_gene: TRBJ1-2
CDR3aa: ASSQKLGLGYT

len: 14
v_gene: TRBV20-1
j_gene: TRBJ2-7
CDR3aa: SARVASGGGTYEQY

len: 14
v_gene: TRBV6-5
j_gene: TRBJ1-1
CDR3aa: ASSLRSYSVNTEAF

len: 10
v_gene: TRBV28
j_gene: TRBJ1-4
CDR3aa: ASRQGVRNLF

len: 14
v_gene: TRBV20-1
j_gene: TRBJ2-7
CDR3aa: SALTQLAGAIYEQY

len: 12
v_gene: TRBV7-9
j_gene: TRBJ1-2
CDR3aa: ASSPVTGNYGYT

len: 12
v_gene: TRBV7-2
j_gene: TRBJ2-3
CDR3aa: ASSLRSALDTQY

len: 12
v_gene: TRBV7-9
j_gene: TRBJ2-5
CDR3aa: ASSSPGQWETQY

len: 13
v_gene: TRBV7-3
j_gene: TRBJ2-7
CDR3aa: ASSHRLAGASEQY

len: 11
v_gene: TRBV6-2/TRBV6-3
j_gene: TRBJ1-2
CDR3aa: ASSDLDHNGYT

len: 16
v_gene: TRBV4-1
j_gene: TRBJ2-2
CDR3aa: ASSQPAEQLALTGELF

len: 14
v_gene: TRBV5-1
j_gene: TRBJ2-2
CDR3aa: ASTLEGLSVTGELF

len: 11
v_gene: TRBV29-1
j_gene: TRBJ2-2
CDR3aa: SVEGQNTGELF

len: 13
v_gene: TRBV18
j_gene: TRBJ2-4
CDR3aa: ASSQGTVPQNIQY

len: 12
v_gene: TRBV27
j_gene: TRBJ1-2
CDR3aa: ASSVSQVNYGYT

len: 12
v_gene: TRBV5-1
j_gene: TRBJ1-4
CDR3aa: ASSSGPPTEKLF

len: 12
v_gene: TRBV10-3
j_gene: TRBJ1-5
CDR3aa: AIGTGDSNQPQH

len: 11
v_gene: TRBV2
j_gene: TRBJ2-3
CDR3aa: ASRGDQADTQY

len: 13
v_gene: TRBV7-9
j_gene: TRBJ2-1
CDR3aa: ASSPRTGIYNEQF

len: 12
v_gene: TRBV5-1
j_gene: TRBJ1-2
CDR3aa: ASSLGRNNYGYT

len: 16
v_gene: TRBV12-3/TRBV12-4
j_gene: TRBJ2-7
CDR3aa: ASSPPSFTGLSSHEQY

len: 14
v_gene: TRBV13
j_gene: TRBJ2-7
CDR3aa: ASSLGGGQGLYEQY

len: 10
v_gene: TRBV28
j_gene: TRBJ1-2
CDR3aa: ASSRIDYGYT

len: 10
v_gene: TRBV28
j_gene: TRBJ2-5
CDR3aa: ASSPPLETQY

len: 15
v_gene: TRBV4-1
j_gene: TRBJ2-5
CDR3aa: ASSQDGVAGGQETQY

len: 13
v_gene: TRBV4-2
j_gene: TRBJ2-7
CDR3aa: ASSQAPGVYYEQY

len: 13
v_gene: TRBV13
j_gene: TRBJ1-4
CDR3aa: ASSRRGTTNEKLF

len: 14
v_gene: TRBV4-3
j_gene: TRBJ2-7
CDR3aa: ASSQGVTGPSDEQY

len: 14
v_gene: TRBV20-1
j_gene: TRBJ1-1
CDR3aa: SARSGRAGVNTEAF